Each of the 5 T cell receptor beta chains below was sequenced from the same sample in a study. Repertoires were generated with immunoSEQ multiplex PCR, while TCRdb's copy carries only in-frame clones and drops some. The sample gives 60,000 to 85,000 clones, about 94% of which show up once; roughly 4.5% is in the top ten. The sequenced material came from PBMCs. The receptors originated from a man aged 40-49 years with rheumatoid arthritis.

The rearrangement uses TRBV4-1 and TRBJ1-4, with 11 bases that match TRBD1. Trimming took 8 bases from V and 0 from J; bases not matched to a gene: 8. Germline-derived CDR1 and CDR2 are MGHRA and YSYEKL. This CDR3 is 17 amino acids long. CDR3 bases: TGCGCCAGCCGATCACCGGGACAGGGGGCAACTAATGAAAAACTGTTTTTT. Translated, it gives CASRSPGQGATNEKLFF.

The chain recombines TRBV7-6 with TRBJ1-5; D is perhaps TRBD1 (5 bases). The CDR3 extends over 16 amino acids. Germline V gene data show CDR1 as SGHVS and CDR2 as FNYEAQ. Trimming took off 3 bases at V and 6 bases at J, with 18 bases between the two ends. The CDR3 sequence: CASSLDSGPGGQPQHF. CDR3 sequence (DNA): TGTGCCAGCAGCTTGGATTCTGGTCCTGGGGGTCAGCCCCAGCATTTT.

V and J are TRBV20-1 and TRBJ2-5; no firm D call. This CDR3 has 11 residues. V shed 2 bases and J shed 5 bases, with 6 bases lying between them. CDR1 is DFQATT and CDR2 is SNEGSKA in the germline V gene (reference sequence). CDR3 bases: TGCAGTGCTAGACGGCGGGAGACCCAGTACTTC. Its protein product is CSARRRETQYF.

The chain uses TRBV19 and TRBJ2-1; 11 bases are a match to TRBD2. The germline V gene encodes CDR1 LNHDA and CDR2 SQIVND (reference sequence). This CDR3 region has 16 residues. The ends lost 5 bases at V and 5 bases at J; junction bases unmatched: 8. The CDR3 coding sequence is TGTGCCAGTAGTTGGGCTAGCGGGGGGACCAACAATGAGCAGTTCTTC. Translated, it gives CASSWASGGTNNEQFF.

CDR3 nucleotides: TGTGCCAGCAGCTTAGGACAGGGGAATCAGCCCCAGCATTTT. This gives the protein CASSLGQGNQPQHF. The rearrangement uses TRBV11-2 and TRBJ1-5, with 8 bases fitting TRBD1. V lost 1 base to trimming and J lost 4 bases; unmatched junction nucleotides: 0. The CDR3 contains 14 residues. Germline assignment: CDR1 SGHAT and CDR2 FQNNGV. The full variable domain, completed using reference TRBV11-2 and TRBJ1-5, is EAGVAQSPRYKIIEKRQSVAFWCNPISGHATLYWYQQILGQGPKLLIQFQNNGVVDDSQLPKDRFSAERLKGVDSTLKIQPAKLEDSAVYLCASSLGQGNQPQHFGDGTRLSIL.